The 30 T cell receptor beta chains given below trace back to one sample, sequenced in a study of radiotherapy plus CTLA-4 blockade in lung cancer. Produced via immunoSEQ multiplex PCR; TCRdb's table is partial and in-frame only. The table has 45,000 to 60,000 clones, 60% to 80% seen once. The sample here was peripheral blood, taken from a patient treated with radiotherapy plus ipilimumab. All receptors derive from a human donor with non-small cell lung cancer whose response to radiotherapy plus ipilimumab could not be evaluated.

V is TRBV7-9 and J is TRBJ2-7, with D uncertain. The germline gives CDR1 SEHNR, CDR2 FQNEAQ (reference sequence). The CDR3 is made up of 15 amino acids. V dropped 8 bases and J dropped 0 bases, with 17 bases sitting between them. The chain's CDR3 is CASEATFGSSYEQYF. The CDR3 coding sequence is TGTGCCAGCGAGGCAACCTTCGGCAGCTCCTACGAGCAGTACTTC.

J is TRBJ2-2 and V is TRBV5-6, with D unresolved. Germline V CDR1 and CDR2: SGHDT, YYEEEE. CDR3 length equals 16 residues. Trimming took off 4 bases at V and 1 base at J, with 14 bases between the two ends. Here the CDR3 reads CASSLRSNQNTGELFF. The CDR3 nucleotides are TGTGCCAGCAGCCTAAGGAGCAACCAGAACACCGGGGAGCTGTTTTTT.

The chain employs TRBV20-1 and TRBJ2-3; 8 nucleotides line up with TRBD2. This CDR3 spans 11 amino acids. The V and J ends lost 6 bases and 6 bases, in that order; junction bases with no gene match: 2. Germline-derived CDR1 and CDR2 are DFQATT and SNEGSKA (reference sequence). CDR3 in amino acids: CSAPSGDTQYF. CDR3 coding DNA: TGCAGTGCACCTAGCGGGGATACGCAGTATTTT.

This chain joins TRBV5-4 and TRBJ2-2, with D hard to call. V shed 0 bases and J shed 6 bases, with 9 bases lying between them. The CDR3 is 14 amino acids. CDR1 is SGHNT and CDR2 is YYREEE in the germline V gene (reference sequence). The CDR3, as DNA: TGTGCCAGCAGCTTGGACCCAGTCCCCGGGGAGCTGTTTTTT. Its protein is CASSLDPVPGELFF.

In its sample, this clone ranks as medium-sized. The V call is TRBV2, the J call TRBJ2-7; D is perhaps TRBD1 (6 bases). CDR1 and CDR2 (germline): SNHLY, FYNNEI. CDR3 length: 13 residues. Trimming took off 6 bases at V and 1 base at J, with 10 bases between the two ends. CDR3 DNA sequence: TGTGCCAGCAGAGTAACAGGGTCCTACGAGCAGTACTTC. Translating gives CASRVTGSYEQYF.

The chain carries TRBV28 and TRBJ2-1, with D possibly TRBD2 on 5 matching bases. The CDR3 totals 12 residues. Germline CDR1 and CDR2: MDHEN and SYDVKM. V was cut by 8 bases and J by 4 bases, with 9 bases left in between. This chain's CDR3 is CASGLLYNEQFF. The CDR3 DNA is TGTGCCAGCGGACTGCTTTACAATGAGCAGTTCTTC.

The chain has TRBV4-1 and TRBJ2-7; 10 bases agree with TRBD2. The CDR3 loop spans 19 amino acids. Germline V gives CDR1 MGHRA, CDR2 YSYEKL. V shed 4 bases and J 2 bases; nucleotides not matched to a gene: 17. The CDR3 nucleotides are TGCGCCAGCAGCCCGGGACTAGCGATGGGGAGGAGGTTAACCTACGAGCAGTACTTC. Its translation: CASSPGLAMGRRLTYEQYF.

This rearrangement joins TRBV7-2 to TRBJ2-2; D remains ambiguous. CDR1 is SGHTA and CDR2 is FQGNSA in the germline V gene. There are 17 residues in the CDR3. Trimming pared 4 bases from V and 2 bases from J, leaving 17 bases between. The CDR3 DNA reads TGTGCCAGCAGCTCCTTGGTGGAGAGTACCAACACCGGGGAGCTGTTTTTT. Amino acids: CASSSLVESTNTGELFF.

This clone was picked up a small number of times. V and J are TRBV28 and TRBJ2-5; D possibly corresponds to TRBD2 (6 bases). This CDR3 comprises 15 residues. CDR1 MDHEN and CDR2 SYDVKM come from the germline V gene. The V end lost 3 bases, the J end lost 2 bases, and 13 bases lay between the germline ends. CDR3 DNA: TGTGCCAGCAGTTTTGTGGGAGGTCGGCAAGAGACCCAGTACTTC. This gives the protein CASSFVGGRQETQYF.

The chain joins TRBV15 to TRBJ1-6; no firm D call. Germline CDR1 and CDR2: LNHNV and YYDKDF (reference sequence). This CDR3 has 19 amino acids. V lost 0 bases and J 2 bases, leaving 17 bases between the germline ends. The chain's CDR3 is CATSRDRAPRLPYNSPLHF. The CDR3 DNA sequence: TGTGCCACCAGCAGAGATAGAGCGCCCCGACTTCCCTATAATTCACCCCTCCACTTT. Together with reference TRBV15 and TRBJ1-6, the CDR3 gives the full variable domain: DAMVIQNPRYQVTQFGKPVTLSCSQTLNHNVMYWYQQKSSQAPKLLFHYYDKDFNNEADTPDNFQSRRPNTSFCFLDIRSPGLGDTAMYLCATSRDRAPRLPYNSPLHFGNGTRLTVT.

The gene calls are TRBV30 and TRBJ1-5; TRBD1 matches at 9 bases. Germline CDR1 and CDR2: GTSNPN and SVGIG (reference sequence). This CDR3 region has 16 residues. The ends lost 0 bases at V and 5 bases at J; junction bases unmatched: 8. The CDR3 loop reads CAWSVPTGGYYQPQHF. DNA for the CDR3: TGTGCCTGGAGTGTACCAACAGGGGGCTACTATCAGCCCCAGCATTTT. Variable domain in full (rest from reference TRBV30 and TRBJ1-5): SQTIHQWPATLVQPVGSPLSLECTVEGTSNPNLYWYRQAAGRGLQLLFYSVGIGQISSEVPQNLSASRPQDRQFILSSKKLLLSDSGFYLCAWSVPTGGYYQPQHFGDGTRLSIL.

V gene TRBV9 combines with J gene TRBJ2-7; TRBD2 is a possible D gene (6 bases). Germline CDR1 is SGDLS and CDR2 is YYNGEE. The V and J ends lost 3 bases and 3 bases respectively, with 16 bases between them. The CDR3 spans 15 residues. The CDR3 nucleotides are TGTGCCAGCAGCGCCCAGAGGGGAGGAATCTACGAGCAGTACTTC. Its translation: CASSAQRGGIYEQYF.

This clone was detected only once. The chain is built from TRBV19 and TRBJ1-3; possible D gene TRBD1, 6 bases. The V gene's germline CDR1 is LNHDA and CDR2 SQIVND (reference sequence). This CDR3 has 14 residues. V was shortened by 7 bases and J by 0 bases, with 10 bases between the two germline ends. The CDR3 protein is CASTRGGSGNTIYF. The CDR3 DNA reads as TGTGCCAGTACGAGAGGGGGCTCTGGAAACACCATATATTTT.

This clone was seen a few times. V is TRBV28 and J is TRBJ1-3; no reliable D call. V gave up 6 bases and J gave up 3 bases, with 18 bases separating them. The CDR3 consists of 16 residues. Germline lookup yields CDR1 MDHEN and CDR2 SYDVKM. The CDR3 spells CASRSLRRLSGNTIYF. The CDR3 region has the DNA TGTGCCAGCAGGTCCCTCCGGAGACTTAGTGGAAACACCATATATTTT.

This chain connects TRBV18 to TRBJ2-7; 10 bases agree with TRBD1. Unmatched junction bases numbered 6, after V lost 5 bases and J lost 5 bases. The germline V gene encodes CDR1 KGHSH and CDR2 LQKENI. This CDR3 contains 14 residues. CDR3 loop: CASSGDRGTHEQYF. CDR3 in DNA: TGTGCCAGCTCAGGGGACAGGGGAACCCACGAGCAGTACTTC.

This chain connects TRBV7-2 to TRBJ2-2; D gene uncertain. Trimming removed 2 bases at V and 4 bases at J, with 11 bases between. The V gene's germline CDR1 is SGHTA and CDR2 FQGNSA. There are 15 residues in the CDR3. As DNA, the CDR3 is TGTGCCAGCAGCTTATCTATTGTTGGCACCGGGGAGCTGTTTTTT. It encodes CASSLSIVGTGELFF.

The chain uses TRBV7-9 and TRBJ1-1; possibly TRBD1 for D (6 bases). This CDR3 spans 13 amino acids. Trimming removed 5 bases from V and 1 base from J, with 8 bases in between. CDR1 is SEHNR and CDR2 is FQNEAQ in the germline V gene (reference sequence). CDR3: CASSRGGNTEAFF. The DNA for the CDR3 is TGTGCCAGCAGCCGAGGGGGGAACACTGAAGCTTTCTTT.

The rearrangement joins TRBV9 to TRBJ2-6; a possible D gene is TRBD1 (6 bases). V dropped 3 bases and J dropped 0 bases, with 7 bases sitting between them. The CDR3 extends over 15 amino acids. Per the germline V gene, CDR1 is SGDLS and CDR2 is YYNGEE. In DNA, the CDR3 is TGTGCCAGCAGCGAAGGGGGCTCTGGGGCCAACGTCCTGACTTTC. Residues: CASSEGGSGANVLTF.

The chain recombines TRBV7-6 with TRBJ2-5, with 10 nucleotides matching TRBD1. The DNA end is more similar to TRBJ2-7, so the J call may be wrong. The CDR3 spans 14 residues. Germline V gene sequence: CDR1 SGHVS, CDR2 FNYEAQ. The DNA for the CDR3 is TGTGCCAGCAGCCGAGGGACAGGGGACTACGAGCAGTACTTC. It specifies CASSRGTGDYEQYF.

This sequence joins TRBV20-1 and TRBJ2-5; D might be TRBD1 (6 bases). CDR1 and CDR2 (germline): DFQATT, SNEGSKA (reference sequence). V lost 7 bases and J lost 5, with 11 bases in between. The CDR3 is 11 residues long. The CDR3 sequence is CSEGGTETQYF. The CDR3 nucleotides are TGCAGTGAAGGGGGAACTGAGACCCAGTACTTC.

The V call is TRBV6-5, the J call TRBJ2-5; 8 bases map to TRBD1. In germline, CDR1 is MNHEY, CDR2 SVGAGI. Trimming cost V 6 bases and J 2 bases; bases outside gene matches: 2. The CDR3 spans 13 residues. CDR3: CASRDRVQETQYF. For the CDR3, the DNA is TGTGCCAGCAGGGACAGGGTACAAGAGACCCAGTACTTC.

The chain joins TRBV19 to TRBJ1-4, with D perhaps TRBD1 (5 bases). This CDR3 has 14 amino acids. Deletions cut 8 bases from V and 5 bases from J, with 15 bases between. CDR1 LNHDA and CDR2 SQIVND come from the germline V gene (reference sequence). The CDR3 DNA reads as TGTGCCAGTCATCGGAGGGGCCCGAATGAAAAACTGTTTTTT. Translation gives CASHRRGPNEKLFF.

The chain recombines TRBV2 with TRBJ2-6; tentatively, D is TRBD1 (6 bases). Trimming cost V 9 bases and J 0 bases, with 9 bases left between them. There are 14 residues in the CDR3. Germline assignment: CDR1 SNHLY and CDR2 FYNNEI. The CDR3 sequence: CARTGSSGANVLTF. The CDR3 region has the DNA TGTGCCAGGACAGGAAGCTCTGGGGCCAACGTCCTGACTTTC.

The chain links TRBV29-1 to TRBJ2-7; maybe TRBD2 (5 bases). V gave up 6 bases and J gave up 0 bases, with 15 bases separating them. CDR1 and CDR2 from the germline V gene are SQVTM and ANQGSEA. This CDR3 is 14 amino acids long. The CDR3 DNA reads TGCAGCGTCAAACTAGGGTTTAGCTCCTACGAGCAGTACTTC. Its translation: CSVKLGFSSYEQYF.

V usage is TRBV2 and J usage is TRBJ2-1; 11 bases align to TRBD2. CDR1 SNHLY and CDR2 FYNNEI come from the germline V gene. The CDR3 runs to 14 residues. With 8 bases clipped from V and 9 bases from J, the junction kept 9 bases outside the gene matches. CDR3 amino acids: CASRSLAGGTEQFF. In DNA, the CDR3 is TGTGCCAGCCGTTCCCTAGCGGGGGGAACTGAGCAGTTCTTC.

The V and J genes are TRBV18 and TRBJ1-1, with a tentative D call TRBD1 (6 bases). There are 13 residues in the CDR3. Germline CDR1 and CDR2: KGHSH and LQKENI. Trimming pared 4 bases from V and 4 bases from J, leaving 10 bases between. The CDR3 is CASSLTGSTEAFF. As DNA, the CDR3 is TGTGCCAGCTCACTTACAGGGAGCACTGAAGCTTTCTTT.

The chain employs TRBV6-1 and TRBJ1-6; possible D gene TRBD1, 5 bases. The CDR3 has 13 amino acids. Germline loops: CDR1 MNHNS, CDR2 SASEGT. Trimming cost V 8 bases and J 8 bases, with 13 bases left between them. Here the CDR3 reads CASSGPGDSPLHF. The CDR3 DNA follows: TGTGCCAGCTCCGGGCCGGGGGATTCACCCCTCCACTTT.

By share of the sample, this clone is medium-sized (0.01 to 0.1%). The CDR3 loop is CAVSLKGAGNTIYF. DNA of the CDR3: TGTGCCGTCTCACTGAAAGGGGCTGGAAACACCATATATTTT. The genes are TRBV19 and TRBJ1-3; maybe TRBD1 (5 bases). Germline values: CDR1 LNHDA, CDR2 SQIVND (reference sequence). The CDR3 has 14 residues. V was shortened by 11 bases and J by 2 bases, with 16 bases between the two germline ends.

The chain is built from TRBV19 and TRBJ2-5; 9 bases agree with TRBD2. This CDR3 region has 17 residues. Germline V gives CDR1 LNHDA, CDR2 SQIVND (reference sequence). With V trimmed by 1 base and J by 5 bases, 11 bases remained unmatched. The CDR3 sequence: CASSIVLMREGRETQYF. In DNA, the CDR3 is TGTGCCAGTAGTATAGTCCTCATGCGGGAGGGCCGGGAGACCCAGTACTTC. The full variable domain, its missing parts supplied by reference TRBV19 and TRBJ2-5, is DGGITQSPKYLFRKEGQNVTLSCEQNLNHDAMYWYRQDPGQGLRLIYYSQIVNDFQKGDIAEGYSVSREKKESFPLTVTSAQKNPTAFYLCASSIVLMREGRETQYFGPGTRLLVL.

V is TRBV7-2 and J is TRBJ2-3, with D perhaps matching TRBD2 (6 bases). There are 13 residues in the CDR3. Per germline, CDR1 SGHTA and CDR2 FQGNSA. Trimming removed 6 bases at V and 3 bases at J, with 10 bases between. CDR3 loop: CASRGGRTDTQYF. For the CDR3, the DNA is TGTGCCAGCAGGGGAGGCCGGACAGATACGCAGTATTTT.